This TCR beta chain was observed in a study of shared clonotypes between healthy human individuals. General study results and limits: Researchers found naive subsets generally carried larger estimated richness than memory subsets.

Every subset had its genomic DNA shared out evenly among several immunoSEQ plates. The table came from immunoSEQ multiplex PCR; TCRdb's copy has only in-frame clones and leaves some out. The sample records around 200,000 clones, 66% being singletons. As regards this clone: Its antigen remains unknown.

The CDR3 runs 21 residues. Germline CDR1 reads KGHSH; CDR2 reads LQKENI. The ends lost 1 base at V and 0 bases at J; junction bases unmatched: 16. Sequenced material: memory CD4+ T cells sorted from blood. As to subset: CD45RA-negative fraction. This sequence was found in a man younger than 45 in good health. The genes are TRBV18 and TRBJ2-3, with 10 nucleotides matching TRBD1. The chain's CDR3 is CASSPLRTGGLPKSSTDTQYF. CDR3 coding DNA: TGTGCCAGCTCACCACTACGGACAGGGGGTTTACCTAAGTCTAGCACAGATACGCAGTATTTT. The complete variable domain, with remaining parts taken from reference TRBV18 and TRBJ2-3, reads NAGVMQNPRHLVRRRGQEARLRCSPMKGHSHVYWYRQLPEEGLKFMVYLQKENIIDESGMPKERFSAEFPKEGPSILRIQQVVRGDSAAYFCASSPLRTGGLPKSSTDTQYFGPGTRLTVL.